These 22 T cell receptor beta chains share one sample of origin, sequenced in a study of T cell responses to AZD1222 COVID-19 vaccine. Generated by immunoSEQ multiplex PCR, the TCRdb table keeps only in-frame clones and is missing some. Of about 86,000 clones in the sample, roughly 87% were seen once. Sequencing was performed on peripheral blood, taken on day 0 of AZD1222 vaccination. The receptors originated from an adult in good health.

The chain joins TRBV4-1 to TRBJ2-1; 8 nucleotides match TRBD2. Germline loops: CDR1 MGHRA, CDR2 YSYEKL. The CDR3 sequence is 16 residues long. V was clipped by 5 bases and J by 2 bases; unmatched bases: 8. CDR3 protein: CASSSYSGTTYNEQFF. CDR3 sequence (DNA): TGCGCCAGCAGCTCTTATAGCGGGACTACCTACAATGAGCAGTTCTTC.

The V call is TRBV20-1, the J call TRBJ1-2; TRBD1 is a possible D gene (6 bases). The CDR3 has 10 residues. Germline values: CDR1 DFQATT, CDR2 SNEGSKA (reference sequence). V was clipped by 7 bases and J by 6 bases, with 9 bases between them. The CDR3 region is CSGGLDGYTF. The CDR3 bases are TGCAGTGGGGGGCTGGATGGCTACACCTTC.

The genes are TRBV5-1 and TRBJ2-6, with TRBD1 identical over 11 bases. The ends lost 0 bases at V and 2 bases at J; junction bases unmatched: 4. Looked up from germline, CDR1 is SGHRS and CDR2 is YFSETQ. This CDR3 is built from 18 residues. CDR3 amino acids: CASSLAGQGAAGANVLTF. The CDR3 DNA reads as TGCGCCAGCAGCTTGGCCGGACAGGGGGCGGCTGGGGCCAACGTCCTGACTTTC.

The chain couples TRBV20-1 to TRBJ1-1; 9 bases align to TRBD1. Trimming took 3 bases from V and 8 from J; bases not matched to a gene: 7. The CDR3 has 13 residues. Germline V gives CDR1 DFQATT, CDR2 SNEGSKA (reference sequence). The CDR3 protein is CSASRQGVAEAFF. The DNA for the CDR3 is TGCAGTGCTAGTAGACAGGGGGTTGCGGAAGCTTTCTTT.

This chain links TRBV18 with TRBJ1-2; TRBD1 matches 9 bases. With V trimmed by 2 bases and J by 6 bases, 4 bases remained unmatched. The CDR3 contains 14 residues. Germline V gene sequence: CDR1 KGHSH, CDR2 LQKENI. CDR3 protein: CASSPGQGSDGYTF. The CDR3, as DNA: TGTGCCAGCTCACCAGGACAGGGGTCGGATGGCTACACCTTC.

This chain links TRBV2 with TRBJ1-1; D not resolved. Trimming cost V 6 bases and J 6 bases, with 8 bases left between them. This CDR3 is 11 amino acids long. In germline, CDR1 is SNHLY, CDR2 FYNNEI. The CDR3 DNA is TGTGCCAGCAGCCTTCAATCTGAAGCTTTCTTT. Its translation is CASSLQSEAFF. The variable domain in full, with the rest retrieved from reference TRBV2 and TRBJ1-1, is EPEVTQTPSHQVTQMGQEVILRCVPISNHLYFYWYRQILGQKVEFLVSFYNNEISEKSEIFDDQFSVERPDGSNFTLKIRSTKLEDSAMYFCASSLQSEAFFGQGTRLTVV.

The sample holds a few counts of this clone. The chain has TRBV7-2 and TRBJ1-5, with TRBD1 matching 8 bases. Germline trimming cut 5 bases from V and 4 bases from J; bases unmatched to any gene: 1. CDR1 is SGHTA, CDR2 FQGNSA, per germline. The CDR3 contains 13 residues. In nucleotides, the CDR3 is TGTGCCAGCAGCGGACAGGGTAATCAGCCCCAGCATTTT. Protein product: CASSGQGNQPQHF. Filled out from reference TRBV7-2 and TRBJ1-5, the complete variable domain reads GAGVSQSPSNKVTEKGKDVELRCDPISGHTALYWYRQSLGQGLEFLIYFQGNSAPDKSGLPSDRFSAERTGGSVSTLTIQRTQQEDSAVYLCASSGQGNQPQHFGDGTRLSIL.

This chain connects TRBV4-3 to TRBJ1-1, with a possible D match to TRBD1 (6 bases). This CDR3 is built from 17 residues. CDR1 LGHNA and CDR2 YSLEER come from the germline V gene. The V and J ends lost 0 bases and 3 bases respectively, with 17 bases between them. The CDR3 bases are TGCGCCAGCAGCCAAGAATCCTCACAGGGACTCTACACTGAAGCTTTCTTT. As protein: CASSQESSQGLYTEAFF.

The rearrangement links TRBV5-1 to TRBJ2-1, with TRBD2 matching over 10 bases. CDR1 is SGHRS and CDR2 is YFSETQ in the germline V gene. The CDR3 length is 15 residues. Trimming at V came to 0 bases and at J to 6 bases, leaving 3 bases not matched to a gene. Here the CDR3 DNA reads TGCGCCAGCAGCTTGGTAGCGGGGGGCCGCAATGAGCAGTTCTTC. This encodes CASSLVAGGRNEQFF. The full variable domain, its missing parts supplied by reference TRBV5-1 and TRBJ2-1, is KAGVTQTPRYLIKTRGQQVTLSCSPISGHRSVSWYQQTPGQGLQFLFEYFSETQRNKGNFPGRFSGRQFSNSRSEMNVSTLELGDSALYLCASSLVAGGRNEQFFGPGTRLTVL.

V and J are TRBV5-1 and TRBJ2-1, with a tentative D call TRBD1 (6 bases). Trimming shortened V by 4 bases and J by 1 base, and 12 bases separated the two germline ends. The CDR3 length is 15 residues. Germline V gene data show CDR1 as SGHRS and CDR2 as YFSETQ. CDR3 amino acids: CASSGDTRSYNEQFF. The CDR3 DNA follows: TGCGCCAGCAGCGGGGACACCCGTTCCTACAATGAGCAGTTCTTC.

The genes are TRBV11-2 and TRBJ1-2; no clear D gene. With 2 bases removed from V and 10 bases from J, the gap between germline ends came to 14 bases. In germline, CDR1 is SGHAT, CDR2 FQNNGV. The CDR3 consists of 13 residues. The CDR3 loop is CASSLYLGSDYTF. As DNA, the CDR3 is TGTGCCAGCAGCTTATATCTGGGTTCGGACTACACCTTC.

The V and J genes are TRBV28 and TRBJ2-3, with D possibly TRBD2 on 6 matching bases. CDR3 length: 14 amino acids. Trimming removed 7 bases from V and 4 bases from J, with 15 bases in between. Per the germline V gene, CDR1 is MDHEN and CDR2 is SYDVKM. The CDR3 here is CASTRGGVPDTQYF. The CDR3 DNA follows: TGTGCCAGCACGCGAGGAGGGGTCCCAGATACGCAGTATTTT.

The chain links TRBV5-8 to TRBJ1-4; 8 bases agree with TRBD1. Germline values: CDR1 SGHTS, CDR2 YDEGEE. J gave up 7 bases and V 0 bases, and 5 bases lay outside the gene matches. The CDR3 has 15 residues. The CDR3 here is CASSLVGTGGEKLFF. CDR3 in DNA: TGTGCCAGCAGCTTGGTAGGGACAGGTGGTGAAAAACTGTTTTTT.

The chain carries TRBV5-1 and TRBJ1-6; 8 positions match TRBD1. The CDR3 runs to 16 residues. V shed 3 bases, J shed 6 bases, and the junction held 8 bases outside the gene matches. CDR1 is SGHRS and CDR2 is YFSETQ in the germline V gene. CDR3 sequence: CASSSTGDAGNSPLHF. CDR3 bases: TGCGCCAGCAGCTCGACAGGGGATGCGGGTAATTCACCCCTCCACTTT.

CDR3 residues: CASSTNRLPNEKLFF. CDR3 in DNA: TGCGCCAGCAGCACCAACAGGTTACCTAATGAAAAACTGTTTTTT. This chain joins TRBV5-1 and TRBJ1-4; possibly TRBD1 for D (5 bases). The CDR3 spans 15 residues. Trimming removed 4 bases at V and 3 bases at J, with 13 bases between. The germline CDR1 and CDR2 sequences are SGHRS and YFSETQ. Combining the CDR3 with reference TRBV5-1 and TRBJ1-4 gives the whole variable domain KAGVTQTPRYLIKTRGQQVTLSCSPISGHRSVSWYQQTPGQGLQFLFEYFSETQRNKGNFPGRFSGRQFSNSRSEMNVSTLELGDSALYLCASSTNRLPNEKLFFGSGTQLSVL.

This chain uses TRBV19 with TRBJ1-2; 12 nucleotides match TRBD1. CDR3 length: 15 amino acids. V shed 9 bases, J shed 5 bases, and the junction held 10 bases outside the gene matches. Germline V gene lookup returns CDR1 LNHDA and CDR2 SQIVND (reference sequence). The CDR3 protein is CASRPGDRGPYGYTF. The CDR3 DNA reads as TGTGCCAGCAGACCCGGGGACAGGGGGCCTTATGGCTACACCTTC.

The V gene is TRBV28, the J gene TRBJ2-7; TRBD2 aligns across 15 bases. The CDR3 length is 17 residues. V dropped 2 bases and J dropped 4; count of bases not matched to a gene: 6. CDR1 is MDHEN and CDR2 is SYDVKM in the germline V gene. The CDR3 coding sequence is TGTGCCAGCAGTTTAGGACTAGCGGGAGGGCCCCCTTACGAGCAGTACTTC. This sequence encodes CASSLGLAGGPPYEQYF.

The rearrangement uses TRBV6-2 or TRBV6-3 and TRBJ1-6, with TRBD1 matching over 9 bases. The CDR3 extends over 15 amino acids. CDR1 MNHEY and CDR2 SVGEGT come from the germline V gene. The V segment lost 6 bases and the J segment 7 bases; nucleotides outside the gene matches: 7. CDR3 loop: CASSFQDRGNSPLHF. The CDR3 nucleotides are TGTGCCAGCAGCTTCCAAGACAGGGGGAATTCACCCCTCCACTTT.

The table lists this clone with a count of one. The chain employs TRBV5-1 and TRBJ2-7; D tentatively fits TRBD1 or TRBD2 (5 bases each). V was trimmed by 2 bases and J by 3 bases, leaving 12 bases between them. The CDR3 is made up of 14 amino acids. Germline CDR1 SGHRS, CDR2 YFSETQ. The CDR3 sequence: CASSFEGSGYEQYF. CDR3 nucleotides: TGCGCCAGCAGCTTCGAGGGGTCGGGCTACGAGCAGTACTTC.

V is TRBV6-5 and J is TRBJ1-2; 8 nucleotides agree with TRBD1. J was trimmed by 8 bases and V by 7 bases; bases with no gene match: 9. Looked up from germline, CDR1 is MNHEY and CDR2 is SVGAGI. The CDR3 runs 13 residues. The chain's CDR3 is CASILQGVRGYTF. DNA for the CDR3: TGTGCCAGCATTCTACAGGGGGTAAGAGGCTACACCTTC.

CDR3 in amino acids: CASEDPGGQLTGELFF. CDR3 coding DNA: TGTGCCAGTGAGGACCCCGGAGGGCAACTCACCGGGGAGCTGTTTTTT. The chain couples TRBV19 to TRBJ2-2; D perhaps matches TRBD2 (6 bases). Looked up from germline, CDR1 is LNHDA and CDR2 is SQIVND (reference sequence). V was pared by 8 bases and J by 4 bases, with 20 bases between. The length of the CDR3 is 16 residues.

This rearrangement joins TRBV4-1 to TRBJ2-1; D remains ambiguous. Trimming took off 0 bases at V and 9 bases at J, with 3 bases between the two ends. Germline CDR1 is MGHRA and CDR2 is YSYEKL. The CDR3 extends over 11 amino acids. The DNA of the CDR3 is TGCGCCAGCAGCCAAGACGGTGAGCAGTTCTTC. This sequence encodes CASSQDGEQFF.